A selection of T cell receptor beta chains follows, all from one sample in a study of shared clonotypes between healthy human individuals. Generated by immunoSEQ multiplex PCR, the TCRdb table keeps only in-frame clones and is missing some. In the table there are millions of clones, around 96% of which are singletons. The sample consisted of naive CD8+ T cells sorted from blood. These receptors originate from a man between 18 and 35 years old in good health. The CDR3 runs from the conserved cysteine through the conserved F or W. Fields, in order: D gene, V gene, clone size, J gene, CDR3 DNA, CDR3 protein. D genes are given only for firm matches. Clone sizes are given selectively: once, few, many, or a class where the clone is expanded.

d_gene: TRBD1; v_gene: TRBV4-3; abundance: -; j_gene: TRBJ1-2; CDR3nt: TGCGCCAGCAGCCGAAGGGACAGCCCACTCTATGGCTACACCTTC; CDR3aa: CASSRRDSPLYGYTF
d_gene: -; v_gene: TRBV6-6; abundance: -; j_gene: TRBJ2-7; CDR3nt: TGTGCCAGCAGTTACGGTAACCGACCCAACAGATACGAGCAGTACTTC; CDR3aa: CASSYGNRPNRYEQYF
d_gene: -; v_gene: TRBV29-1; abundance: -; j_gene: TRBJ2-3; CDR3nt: TGCAGCGTCGTTTTAGCGGCCCACACAGATACGCAGTATTTT; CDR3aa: CSVVLAAHTDTQYF
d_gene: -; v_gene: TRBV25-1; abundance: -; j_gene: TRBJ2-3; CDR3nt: TGTGCCAGCAGTGACGACTCTCCAGATACGCAGTATTTT; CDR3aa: CASSDDSPDTQYF
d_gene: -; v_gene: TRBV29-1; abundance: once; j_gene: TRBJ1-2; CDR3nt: TGCAGCGTTGAAGAGGAGAGGATCGGCTACACCTTC; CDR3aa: CSVEEERIGYTF
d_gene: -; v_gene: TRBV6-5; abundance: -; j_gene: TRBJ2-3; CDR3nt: TGTGCCAGCAGTTACGGGGGCGGGGGCACAGATACGCAGTATTTT; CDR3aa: CASSYGGGGTDTQYF
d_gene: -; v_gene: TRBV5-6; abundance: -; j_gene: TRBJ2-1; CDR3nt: TGTGCCAGCAGCTTAAGCGGATCCACGCCCGAGCAGTTCTTC; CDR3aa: CASSLSGSTPEQFF
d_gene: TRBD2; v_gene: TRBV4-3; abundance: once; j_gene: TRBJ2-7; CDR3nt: TGCGCCAGCAGCCTAGCGGGAGGGCTTGAGCAGTACTTC; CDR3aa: CASSLAGGLEQYF
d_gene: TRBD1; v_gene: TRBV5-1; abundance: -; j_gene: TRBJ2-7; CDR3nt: TGCGCCAGCAGATTAGGACAGGGGGCGTACGAGCAGTACTTC; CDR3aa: CASRLGQGAYEQYF
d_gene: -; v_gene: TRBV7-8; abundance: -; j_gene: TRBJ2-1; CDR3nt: TGTGCCAGCAGCCCCCCCGTATCTAGCTACAATGAGCAGTTCTTC; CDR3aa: CASSPPVSSYNEQFF
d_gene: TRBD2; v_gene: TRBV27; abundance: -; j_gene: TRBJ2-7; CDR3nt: TGTGCCAGCAGTGCAACTAGCGGGAGGTCCTACGAGCAGTACTTC; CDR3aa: CASSATSGRSYEQYF
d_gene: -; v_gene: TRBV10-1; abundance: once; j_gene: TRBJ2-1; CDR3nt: TGCGCCAGCAGTGTGGCAGGCTCTAGCGATGAGCAGTTCTTC; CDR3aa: CASSVAGSSDEQFF
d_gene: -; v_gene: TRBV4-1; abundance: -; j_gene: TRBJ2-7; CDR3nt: TGCGCCAGCAGCAATGTGCCAGACTCCTACGAGCAGTACTTC; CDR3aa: CASSNVPDSYEQYF
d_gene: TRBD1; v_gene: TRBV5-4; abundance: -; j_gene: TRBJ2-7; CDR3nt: TGTGCCAGCAGCCTTCGACAGGGGGGCGACTACGAGCAGTACTTC; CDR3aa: CASSLRQGGDYEQYF
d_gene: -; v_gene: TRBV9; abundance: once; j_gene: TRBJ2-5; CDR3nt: TGTGCCAGCAGCCCCAGAGGGGACGGATTCCGAGAGACCCAGTACTTC; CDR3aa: CASSPRGDGFRETQYF
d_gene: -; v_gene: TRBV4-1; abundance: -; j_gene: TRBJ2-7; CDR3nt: TGCGCCAGCAGCCAAGACGGGGGGACAGCCTACGAGCAGTACTTC; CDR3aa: CASSQDGGTAYEQYF
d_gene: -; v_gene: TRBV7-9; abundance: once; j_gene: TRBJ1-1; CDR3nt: TGTGCCAGCAGCCCAGAAACAGGGCACAACACTGAAGCTTTCTTT; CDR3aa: CASSPETGHNTEAFF
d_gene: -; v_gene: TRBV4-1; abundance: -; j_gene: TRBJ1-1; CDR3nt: TGCGCCAGCAGACCCAGGCAGGGGTGGAACACTGAAGCTTTCTTT; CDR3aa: CASRPRQGWNTEAFF
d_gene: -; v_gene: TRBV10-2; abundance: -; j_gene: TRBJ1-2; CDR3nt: TGCGCCAGCAGTTCCTACACAGCCGGCTACACCTTC; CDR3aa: CASSSYTAGYTF
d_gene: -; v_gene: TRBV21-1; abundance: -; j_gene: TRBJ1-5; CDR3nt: TGTGCCAGCAGCAAGGTCAAGCCCCAGCATTTT; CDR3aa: CASSKVKPQHF
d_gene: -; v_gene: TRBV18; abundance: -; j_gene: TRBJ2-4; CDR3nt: TGTGCCAGCTCACCGCCGTTCGGGGAAAGCCAAAACATTCAGTACTTC; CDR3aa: CASSPPFGESQNIQYF
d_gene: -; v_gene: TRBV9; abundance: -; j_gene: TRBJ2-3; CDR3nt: TGTGCCAGCAGCGTCGACGCGGATACGCAGTATTTT; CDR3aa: CASSVDADTQYF
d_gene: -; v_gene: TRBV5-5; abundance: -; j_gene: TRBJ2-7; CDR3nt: TGTGCCAGCAGCTTGGGTACCGCGAGCTCCTACGAGCAGTACTTC; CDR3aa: CASSLGTASSYEQYF
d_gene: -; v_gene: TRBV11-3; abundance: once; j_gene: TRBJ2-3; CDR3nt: TGTGCCAGCAGCCCTCGGGTGGGGGCAGATACGCAGTATTTT; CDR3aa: CASSPRVGADTQYF
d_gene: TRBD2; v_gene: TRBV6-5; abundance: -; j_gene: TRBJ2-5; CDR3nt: TGTGCCAGCAGGTCAGGGACTACAGAGACCCAGTACTTC; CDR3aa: CASRSGTTETQYF
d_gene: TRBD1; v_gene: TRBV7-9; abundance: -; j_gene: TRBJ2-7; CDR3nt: TGTGCCAGCAGCCTCGGGACAGGGTATGACGAGCAGTACTTC; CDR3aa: CASSLGTGYDEQYF
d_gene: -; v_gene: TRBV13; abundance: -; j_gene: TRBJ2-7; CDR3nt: TGTGCCAGCAGCTTAGGTCGGGAAATTTTCTACGAGCAGTACTTC; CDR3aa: CASSLGREIFYEQYF
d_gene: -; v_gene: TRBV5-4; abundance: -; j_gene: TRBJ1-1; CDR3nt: TGTGCCAGCAGCTACCCGGGGGTAGGCACTGAAGCTTTCTTT; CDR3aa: CASSYPGVGTEAFF
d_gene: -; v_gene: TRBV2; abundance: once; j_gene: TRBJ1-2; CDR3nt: TGTGCCAGCAGTGAAGCTAGCAGGCCTCTCTATGGCTACACCTTC; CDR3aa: CASSEASRPLYGYTF
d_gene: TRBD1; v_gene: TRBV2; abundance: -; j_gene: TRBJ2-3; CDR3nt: TGTGCCAGCAGTTGGGGACAGGGAGGCCCCACAGATACGCAGTATTTT; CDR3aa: CASSWGQGGPTDTQYF
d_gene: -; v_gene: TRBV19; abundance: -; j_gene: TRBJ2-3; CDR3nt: TGTGCCAGTAGTATAGACCCCACAGATACGCAGTATTTT; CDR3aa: CASSIDPTDTQYF
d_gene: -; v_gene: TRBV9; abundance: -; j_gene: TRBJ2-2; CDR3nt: TGTGCCAGCAGCGCCGAGTTGACGGCCGGGGAGCTGTTTTTT; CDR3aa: CASSAELTAGELFF